These 23 T cell receptor beta chains came from one sample sequenced in a study of tissue T cells after allogeneic stem cell transplantation. Some clones are missing from TCRdb's copy, which holds only in-frame ones; the method was immunoSEQ multiplex PCR. The table shows tens of thousands of clones, with roughly 92% occurring only once. The material sequenced was blood, taken before transplantation. Source of these receptors: a woman aged 40 to 75 who later had graft-versus-host disease after an allogeneic stem cell transplant.

The gene calls are TRBV6-6 and TRBJ2-7; D perhaps matches TRBD2 (6 bases). The CDR3 has 16 amino acids. The V and J ends lost 6 bases and 1 base respectively, with 19 bases between them. From germline, CDR1 is MNHNY and CDR2 SVGAGI (reference sequence). The CDR3 loop is CASRSPTGRGSYEQYF. The CDR3 DNA is TGTGCCAGCAGAAGCCCAACAGGTCGGGGGTCCTACGAGCAGTACTTC.

The genes are TRBV15 and TRBJ2-1, with D possibly being TRBD2 (6 bases). Deletions cut 1 base from V and 4 bases from J, with 11 bases between. The length of the CDR3 is 15 residues. Per the germline V gene, CDR1 is LNHNV and CDR2 is YYDKDF (reference sequence). CDR3 sequence: CATSRAGEGYNEQFF. CDR3 in DNA: TGTGCCACCAGCAGAGCGGGAGAGGGTTACAATGAGCAGTTCTTC. The whole variable domain, filled in from reference TRBV15 and TRBJ2-1, reads DAMVIQNPRYQVTQFGKPVTLSCSQTLNHNVMYWYQQKSSQAPKLLFHYYDKDFNNEADTPDNFQSRRPNTSFCFLDIRSPGLGDTAMYLCATSRAGEGYNEQFFGPGTRLTVL.

This clone was detected once. This chain connects TRBV27 to TRBJ2-7; 9 bases agree with TRBD2. Germline loops: CDR1 MNHEY, CDR2 SMNVEV (reference sequence). The CDR3 is made up of 13 amino acids. Trimming at V came to 5 bases and at J to 7 bases, leaving 6 bases not matched to a gene. CDR3 DNA: TGTGCCAGCAGTCCCGGGACTAGCAGTGAGCAGTACTTC. This translates into CASSPGTSSEQYF.

V is TRBV5-1 and J is TRBJ2-3; 8 bases agree with TRBD2. Trimming took 0 bases from V and 6 from J; bases not matched to a gene: 6. Per germline, CDR1 SGHRS and CDR2 YFSETQ. This CDR3 has 15 amino acids. The CDR3 DNA reads TGCGCCAGCAGCTTGGAAAGCGGGGGTTGGGATACGCAGTATTTT. Amino acids: CASSLESGGWDTQYF.

The V gene is TRBV9, the J gene TRBJ2-5; D uncertain. Germline CDR1 is SGDLS and CDR2 is YYNGEE. V lost 1 base and J 1 base, leaving 11 bases between the germline ends. This CDR3 has 15 residues. CDR3 protein: CASSVNRGIQETQYF. The CDR3 DNA reads as TGTGCCAGCAGCGTAAATCGCGGAATCCAAGAGACCCAGTACTTC.

The chain joins TRBV7-9 to TRBJ2-2; D is perhaps TRBD2 (6 bases). V was pared by 2 bases and J by 6 bases, with 10 bases between. This CDR3 contains 14 residues. From germline, CDR1 is SEHNR and CDR2 FQNEAQ (reference sequence). The CDR3 region is CASSLSGVAGELFF. The CDR3 DNA reads TGTGCCAGCAGCTTATCGGGGGTGGCCGGGGAGCTGTTTTTT.

This chain links TRBV9 with TRBJ2-5; D is tentatively TRBD1 or TRBD2 (5 bases each). Near its end, the DNA agrees better with TRBJ2-7, so the J call may be wrong. Germline V gene lookup returns CDR1 SGDLS and CDR2 YYNGEE. CDR3 size: 13 residues. For the CDR3, the DNA is TGTGCCAGCAGCTCAGAGGGGTTTACCGAGCAGTACTTC. Translating it yields CASSSEGFTEQYF.

The chain carries TRBV7-2 and TRBJ2-2; 7 bases are a match to TRBD2. Germline values: CDR1 SGHTA, CDR2 FQGNSA. CDR3 length: 14 amino acids. J was trimmed by 2 bases and V by 6 bases; bases with no gene match: 3. CDR3 loop: CASRTSSNTGELFF. The DNA for the CDR3 is TGTGCCAGCAGGACTAGCAGCAACACCGGGGAGCTGTTTTTT.

The chain is built from TRBV7-2 and TRBJ2-7; 13 bases fit TRBD2. Germline CDR1 and CDR2: SGHTA and FQGNSA. V was clipped by 5 bases and J by 4 bases; unmatched bases: 5. CDR3 length: 15 amino acids. The CDR3 DNA reads TGTGCCAGCAGCCCCACTAGCGGGAGGGGTTACGAGCAGTACTTC. It specifies CASSPTSGRGYEQYF.

The chain recombines TRBV4-2 with TRBJ2-6; no reliable D call. CDR1 is LGHNA and CDR2 is YNFKEQ in the germline V gene. V lost 0 bases and J lost 4, with 7 bases in between. CDR3 length: 15 residues. CDR3 sequence: CASSQDKGGANVLTF. The DNA of the CDR3 is TGTGCCAGCAGCCAAGATAAAGGAGGGGCCAACGTCCTGACTTTC.

This chain links TRBV6-6 with TRBJ1-4; 7 bases match TRBD1. CDR3 length equals 16 residues. Germline values: CDR1 MNHNY, CDR2 SVGAGI (reference sequence). V gave up 0 bases and J gave up 4 bases; unmatched junction bases: 5. CDR3: CASSYSTGLYNEKLFF. CDR3 DNA: TGTGCCAGCAGTTACTCGACAGGGCTATATAATGAAAAACTGTTTTTT.

The rearrangement joins TRBV21-1 to TRBJ1-1; the table calls TRBD1, which could not be checked here. TRBV21-1 is labeled a pseudogene. The CDR3 covers 14 residues. Here the CDR3 reads CASSNRDRDTEAFF. The CDR3 nucleotides are TGTGCCAGCAGCAACCGGGACAGGGACACTGAAGCTTTCTTT.

The chain links TRBV5-1 to TRBJ2-3; D might be TRBD1 or TRBD2, each matching 5 bases. Germline CDR1 and CDR2: SGHRS and YFSETQ. The ends were cut back, 4 bases at V and 4 bases at J, with 13 bases in the middle. The CDR3 sequence is 14 residues long. The DNA for the CDR3 is TGCGCCAGCAGCCGGGACGGAGCCGCAGATACGCAGTATTTT. Its protein product is CASSRDGAADTQYF. Filled out from reference TRBV5-1 and TRBJ2-3, the complete variable domain reads KAGVTQTPRYLIKTRGQQVTLSCSPISGHRSVSWYQQTPGQGLQFLFEYFSETQRNKGNFPGRFSGRQFSNSRSEMNVSTLELGDSALYLCASSRDGAADTQYFGPGTRLTVL.

The rearrangement uses TRBV6-5 and TRBJ2-1; tentatively, D is TRBD2 (6 bases). The CDR3 is 16 residues long. Germline-derived CDR1 and CDR2 are MNHEY and SVGAGI. Deletions cut 2 bases from V and 5 bases from J, with 16 bases between. CDR3 in amino acids: CASSYLGVGGHNEQFF. In nucleotides, the CDR3 is TGTGCCAGCAGTTACCTGGGGGTGGGAGGACACAATGAGCAGTTCTTC.

The chain employs TRBV4-3 and TRBJ2-1; D possibly matches TRBD1 or TRBD2 (5 bases each). This CDR3 has 13 residues. The germline gives CDR1 LGHNA, CDR2 YSLEER. V was cut by 2 bases and J by 12 bases, with 14 bases left in between. The CDR3 DNA follows: TGCGCCAGCAGCCAAATTACAGGAGGTGGGCAGTTCTTC. Translating it yields CASSQITGGGQFF.

The chain employs TRBV14 and TRBJ2-7; D might be TRBD2 (6 bases). Per germline, CDR1 SGHDN and CDR2 FVKESK. The ends were cut back, 1 base at V and 7 bases at J, with 14 bases in the middle. The CDR3 is 14 amino acids. CDR3 coding DNA: TGTGCCAGCAGCCAAGTGCCGGGAGTATCTGAGCAGTACTTC. It encodes CASSQVPGVSEQYF.

This chain links TRBV30 with TRBJ1-3; 7 bases agree with TRBD1. V lost 4 bases to trimming and J lost 1 base; unmatched junction nucleotides: 7. The length of the CDR3 is 15 residues. CDR1 GTSNPN and CDR2 SVGIG come from the germline V gene (reference sequence). In DNA form, the CDR3 reads TGTGCCTGGACCTTTACAGGGGCATCTGGAAACACCATATATTTT. It encodes CAWTFTGASGNTIYF.

DNA of the CDR3: TGTGCCTGGGAAAAGGCGGGAGGATCCTACGAGCAGTACTTC. Its protein is CAWEKAGGSYEQYF. V gene TRBV30 combines with J gene TRBJ2-7, with 8 bases aligning to TRBD2. Germline V gene data show CDR1 as GTSNPN and CDR2 as SVGIG (reference sequence). V was pared by 5 bases and J by 1 base, with 7 bases of the junction left unmatched. The CDR3 covers 14 residues.

The chain is built from TRBV27 and TRBJ1-4, with D uncertain. The CDR3 spans 12 residues. Germline values: CDR1 MNHEY, CDR2 SMNVEV (reference sequence). Trimming stripped 8 bases from V and 5 bases from J, with 9 bases between. The CDR3 DNA reads as TGTGCCAGCCCGACCCGAAATGAAAAACTGTTTTTT. Its translation: CASPTRNEKLFF.

J is TRBJ2-5 and V is TRBV5-1; D is unresolved. The CDR3 loop spans 12 amino acids. Trimming took 2 bases from V and 2 from J, leaving 4 bases between them. Germline V gene sequence: CDR1 SGHRS, CDR2 YFSETQ. The CDR3 reads CASSFQQETQYF. CDR3 in DNA: TGCGCCAGCAGCTTTCAGCAAGAGACCCAGTACTTC.

Only a few counts were recorded for this clone. The chain's CDR3 is CASSPSGQGDNQPQHF. In DNA form, the CDR3 reads TGTGCCAGCAGCCCCTCGGGACAGGGCGACAATCAGCCCCAGCATTTT. The chain employs TRBV7-2 and TRBJ1-5; TRBD1 matches at 9 bases. The CDR3 is made up of 16 amino acids. Germline loops: CDR1 SGHTA, CDR2 FQGNSA. Germline trimming cut 5 bases from V and 3 bases from J; bases unmatched to any gene: 8.

CDR3 amino acids: CASSLGSSGAYNEQFF. CDR3 DNA: TGTGCCAGCAGCTTAGGCTCTAGCGGGGCATACAATGAGCAGTTCTTC. This chain connects TRBV7-2 to TRBJ2-1; 9 bases are a match to TRBD2. CDR1 and CDR2 from the germline V gene are SGHTA and FQGNSA. The CDR3 spans 16 residues. Trimming cost V 1 base and J 4 bases; bases outside gene matches: 5.

J is TRBJ2-7 and V is TRBV3-1 (or the pseudogene TRBV3-2); 10 bases fit TRBD1. The CDR3 loop spans 15 amino acids. Germline CDR1 reads LGHDT; CDR2 reads YNNKEL (reference sequence). V gave up 4 bases and J gave up 2 bases; unmatched junction bases: 5. DNA of the CDR3: TGTGCCAGCAGCCGACCTGGACAGGGGGCCTACGAGCAGTACTTC. Encoded protein: CASSRPGQGAYEQYF.